The source of this T cell receptor (beta chain) is a study of T-cell reconstitution after alpha-beta-depleted transplantation in children. The CDR3 is 14 residues long. Germline V gives CDR1 ENHRY, CDR2 SYGVKD. V was cut by 8 bases and J by 3 bases, with 14 bases left in between. A library of TCRbeta sequences, prepared with unique molecular identifiers, was generated. TCRdb passed the PCR reads through MiXCR, listing each CDR3 protein once. The sample yields 700,000 to 850,000 distinct CDR3 sequences, under 20% seen once. This clonotype was picked up a small number of times. The TCR comes from a male patient younger than 18 who had a stem cell transplant for acute lymphoblastic leukemia, so the T cells may come from the graft donor. The V and J genes are TRBV10-3 and TRBJ2-1; D unresolved. The sequencing here drew on PBMCs, mostly from graft donor cells, taken 360 days after TCRalphabeta/CD19-depleted stem cell transplant. CDR3 loop: CAIALPSFYNEQFF. The DNA of the CDR3 is TGTGCCATCGCCCTTCCCAGCTTCTACAATGAGCAGTTCTTC.